Listed below are T cell receptor beta chains from one sample, sequenced in a study of cytomegalovirus exposure and HLA in healthy donors. Assay used: immunoSEQ multiplex PCR; TCRdb lists only in-frame clones, some missing. The sample yields some 48,000 clones, around 90% seen once. The sample consisted of PBMCs. Source of these receptors: a woman younger than 45 in good health and CMV-seronegative. The CDR3 runs from the conserved cysteine through the conserved F or W. A D gene is named only where the DNA matches it firmly. Size tells how often a clone was seen (once, few, many) or the class of an expanded clone, and some rows leave it out.

CDR3aa: CASRSAGGNTF
CDR3nt: TGTGCCAGCAGATCGGCAGGGGGAAACACCTTC
v_gene: TRBV27
abundance: once
d_gene: TRBD1
j_gene: TRBJ1-2

CDR3aa: CASSADTYNEQFF
CDR3nt: TGTGCCAGCAGCGCGGACACCTACAATGAGCAGTTCTTC
v_gene: TRBV7-3
abundance: .
d_gene: .
j_gene: TRBJ2-1

CDR3aa: CAISESTTQETQYF
CDR3nt: TGTGCCATCAGTGAGTCTACAACACAAGAGACCCAGTACTTC
v_gene: TRBV10-3
abundance: once
d_gene: .
j_gene: TRBJ2-5

CDR3aa: CASSPSGRASYEQYF
CDR3nt: TGTGCCAGCAGTCCCAGCGGGAGGGCCTCCTACGAGCAGTACTTC
v_gene: TRBV28
abundance: .
d_gene: TRBD2
j_gene: TRBJ2-7

CDR3aa: CASSDRGGNEKLFF
CDR3nt: TGTGCCAGCAGTGACAGGGGGGGTAATGAAAAACTGTTTTTT
v_gene: TRBV27
abundance: .
d_gene: TRBD1
j_gene: TRBJ1-4

CDR3aa: CASSMELKQQSRANVLTF
CDR3nt: TGTGCCAGCAGCATGGAGCTAAAGCAACAAAGTCGGGCCAACGTCCTGACTTTC
v_gene: TRBV11-2
abundance: .
d_gene: .
j_gene: TRBJ2-6

CDR3aa: CASSWGAGDTEAFF
CDR3nt: TGTGCCAGCAGCTGGGGGGCGGGGGACACTGAAGCTTTCTTT
v_gene: TRBV28
abundance: .
d_gene: .
j_gene: TRBJ1-1

CDR3aa: CASSLLEGHETQYF
CDR3nt: TGTGCCAGCAGCCTGCTCGAGGGTCACGAGACCCAGTACTTC
v_gene: TRBV7-6
abundance: once
d_gene: .
j_gene: TRBJ2-5

CDR3aa: CASSGGTDYYGYTF
CDR3nt: TGTGCCAGCAGCGGAGGGACAGACTACTATGGCTACACCTTC
v_gene: TRBV7-8
abundance: .
d_gene: TRBD1
j_gene: TRBJ1-2

CDR3aa: CAVGRGQYGYTF
CDR3nt: TGTGCCGTTGGCAGGGGACAATATGGCTACACCTTC
v_gene: TRBV28
abundance: .
d_gene: .
j_gene: TRBJ1-2

CDR3aa: CASHKGLAGGPFPSYNEQFF
CDR3nt: TGTGCCAGCCACAAAGGACTAGCGGGAGGCCCGTTCCCCTCCTACAATGAGCAGTTCTTC
v_gene: TRBV28
abundance: .
d_gene: TRBD2
j_gene: TRBJ2-1

CDR3aa: CASSRQGSSYNEQFF
CDR3nt: TGTGCCAGCAGCCGACAGGGAAGCTCCTACAATGAGCAGTTCTTC
v_gene: TRBV7-2
abundance: .
d_gene: TRBD1
j_gene: TRBJ2-1

CDR3aa: CASSFTGGGTYF
CDR3nt: TGTGCCAGCTCTTTCACGGGGGGGGGCACGTACTTC
v_gene: TRBV28
abundance: few
d_gene: TRBD2
j_gene: TRBJ2-7

CDR3aa: CASSSTLVHEQYF
CDR3nt: TGTGCCAGCAGCTCAACACTAGTCCACGAGCAGTACTTC
v_gene: TRBV9
abundance: .
d_gene: .
j_gene: TRBJ2-7

CDR3aa: CASSATNRGAFF
CDR3nt: TGTGCCAGTAGTGCCACGAACAGGGGAGCTTTCTTT
v_gene: TRBV19
abundance: .
d_gene: TRBD1
j_gene: TRBJ1-1

CDR3aa: CASRRGQRGYTF
CDR3nt: TGTGCCAGCAGAAGGGGTCAAAGAGGCTACACCTTC
v_gene: TRBV6-5
abundance: .
d_gene: .
j_gene: TRBJ1-2

CDR3aa: CASSLAGTGVTYEQYF
CDR3nt: TGTGCCAGCAGCTTAGCCGGGACAGGAGTCACCTACGAGCAGTACTTC
v_gene: TRBV7-2
abundance: .
d_gene: TRBD1
j_gene: TRBJ2-7

CDR3aa: CASSRQGGNEKLFF
CDR3nt: TGTGCCAGCAGTCGACAGGGGGGCAATGAAAAACTGTTTTTT
v_gene: TRBV28
abundance: once
d_gene: TRBD1
j_gene: TRBJ1-4

CDR3aa: CSVGLGRINEQFF
CDR3nt: TGCAGCGTTGGTTTGGGCAGAATCAATGAGCAGTTCTTC
v_gene: TRBV29-1
abundance: few
d_gene: .
j_gene: TRBJ2-1

CDR3aa: CSVAGLAGGNRRNEQFF
CDR3nt: TGCAGCGTTGCGGGACTAGCGGGAGGGAACAGGAGGAATGAGCAGTTCTTC
v_gene: TRBV29-1
abundance: .
d_gene: TRBD2
j_gene: TRBJ2-1

CDR3aa: CASSYSGQGARENTEAFF
CDR3nt: TGTGCCAGCAGTTATTCGGGACAGGGGGCTCGGGAGAACACTGAAGCTTTCTTT
v_gene: TRBV28
abundance: .
d_gene: TRBD1
j_gene: TRBJ1-1

CDR3aa: CASSPPFLNEKLFF
CDR3nt: TGTGCCAGCAGCCCCCCCTTCCTTAATGAAAAACTGTTTTTT
v_gene: TRBV11-2
abundance: .
d_gene: .
j_gene: TRBJ1-4

CDR3aa: CASSSDRAYSYEQYF
CDR3nt: TGTGCCAGCAGCTCCGACAGGGCCTACTCCTACGAGCAGTACTTC
v_gene: TRBV6-5
abundance: .
d_gene: TRBD1
j_gene: TRBJ2-7

CDR3aa: CASSSGLATYEQYF
CDR3nt: TGTGCCAGCAGTTCGGGACTAGCGACCTACGAGCAGTACTTC
v_gene: TRBV6-5
abundance: .
d_gene: TRBD2
j_gene: TRBJ2-7

CDR3aa: CASSQVVSGGEQYF
CDR3nt: TGTGCCAGCAGCCAAGTAGTCAGCGGCGGAGAGCAGTACTTC
v_gene: TRBV14
abundance: once
d_gene: .
j_gene: TRBJ2-7

CDR3aa: CASSSSGKNYGYTF
CDR3nt: TGTGCCAGCAGTTCTTCCGGGAAGAACTATGGCTACACCTTC
v_gene: TRBV27
abundance: few
d_gene: .
j_gene: TRBJ1-2

CDR3aa: CASSDAGTDYEKLFF
CDR3nt: TGTGCCAGCAGTGACGCCGGGACAGACTATGAAAAACTGTTTTTT
v_gene: TRBV28
abundance: .
d_gene: TRBD1
j_gene: TRBJ1-4

CDR3aa: CASSQDLAGLKTQYF
CDR3nt: TGTGCCAGCAGCCAAGATTTGGCCGGGTTGAAGACCCAGTACTTC
v_gene: TRBV14
abundance: once
d_gene: .
j_gene: TRBJ2-5

CDR3aa: CASSELVPHEQFF
CDR3nt: TGTGCCAGCAGCGAACTAGTTCCGCATGAGCAGTTCTTC
v_gene: TRBV5-6
abundance: .
d_gene: .
j_gene: TRBJ2-1

CDR3aa: CASSDRREDDEQYF
CDR3nt: TGCGCCAGCAGTGATCGGCGGGAGGACGACGAGCAGTACTTC
v_gene: TRBV10-2
abundance: .
d_gene: TRBD2
j_gene: TRBJ2-7

CDR3aa: CASSLLGNQPQHF
CDR3nt: TGCGCCAGCAGCTTATTAGGCAATCAGCCCCAGCATTTT
v_gene: TRBV5-1
abundance: .
d_gene: .
j_gene: TRBJ1-5

CDR3aa: CASSQGITEAFF
CDR3nt: TGTGCCAGCAGTCAGGGGATCACTGAAGCTTTCTTT
v_gene: TRBV28
abundance: .
d_gene: .
j_gene: TRBJ1-1

CDR3aa: CASSQDGGGAKTQYF
CDR3nt: TGTGCCAGCAGCCAAGATGGAGGGGGCGCGAAGACCCAGTACTTC
v_gene: TRBV14
abundance: .
d_gene: .
j_gene: TRBJ2-5

CDR3aa: CASSPRRGIQTQYF
CDR3nt: TGTGCCAGCAGCCCTAGGCGAGGGATTCAGACCCAGTACTTC
v_gene: TRBV7-7
abundance: .
d_gene: .
j_gene: TRBJ2-5

CDR3aa: CASSLTGTGGTDTQYF
CDR3nt: TGCGCCAGCAGCCTGACCGGGACAGGGGGCACAGATACGCAGTATTTT
v_gene: TRBV5-1
abundance: once
d_gene: TRBD1
j_gene: TRBJ2-3

CDR3aa: CASTAGVYNEQFF
CDR3nt: TGTGCCAGCACCGCCGGAGTATACAATGAGCAGTTCTTC
v_gene: TRBV11-2
abundance: .
d_gene: .
j_gene: TRBJ2-1

CDR3aa: CASSSDRGRQPQHF
CDR3nt: TGTGCCAGCAGCTCTGACAGGGGGCGCCAGCCCCAGCATTTT
v_gene: TRBV6-6
abundance: .
d_gene: TRBD1
j_gene: TRBJ1-5

CDR3aa: CSGGQINTEAFF
CDR3nt: TGCAGCGGGGGACAGATTAACACTGAAGCTTTCTTT
v_gene: TRBV29-1
abundance: .
d_gene: TRBD1
j_gene: TRBJ1-1

CDR3aa: CASSVEGGDYNEQFF
CDR3nt: TGTGCCAGCAGCGTAGAGGGCGGGGACTACAATGAGCAGTTCTTC
v_gene: TRBV9
abundance: .
d_gene: .
j_gene: TRBJ2-1

CDR3aa: CASSGDSRISYEQYF
CDR3nt: TGTGCCAGCAGTGGGGACAGCCGAATCTCCTACGAGCAGTACTTC
v_gene: TRBV2
abundance: few
d_gene: TRBD1
j_gene: TRBJ2-7

CDR3aa: CASSPNRELSDEQYF
CDR3nt: TGTGCCAGCAGTCCTAACAGGGAGCTATCGGACGAGCAGTACTTC
v_gene: TRBV28
abundance: once
d_gene: .
j_gene: TRBJ2-7